Sequencing of this T cell receptor beta chain was carried out in a study of blood T cell repertoires in COVID-19. CDR1 and CDR2 from the germline V gene are DFQATT and SNEGSKA (reference sequence). The CDR3 extends over 16 amino acids. The ends lost 3 bases at V and 4 bases at J; junction bases unmatched: 7. Using immunoSEQ multiplex PCR, the repertoire was profiled, and TCRdb retains in-frame clones only, with some absent. The data contain 150,000 to 180,000 clones, around 78% of them singletons. This clone was seen a handful of times. This chain joins TRBV20-1 and TRBJ2-1, with 12 bases lining up with TRBD2. Source material: peripheral blood. This TCR came from an elderly man with acute or convalescent COVID-19. In nucleotides, the CDR3 is TGCAGTGCTAGTTTAACTAGCGGGGGGCAATACAATGAGCAGTTCTTC. Encoded protein: CSASLTSGGQYNEQFF.